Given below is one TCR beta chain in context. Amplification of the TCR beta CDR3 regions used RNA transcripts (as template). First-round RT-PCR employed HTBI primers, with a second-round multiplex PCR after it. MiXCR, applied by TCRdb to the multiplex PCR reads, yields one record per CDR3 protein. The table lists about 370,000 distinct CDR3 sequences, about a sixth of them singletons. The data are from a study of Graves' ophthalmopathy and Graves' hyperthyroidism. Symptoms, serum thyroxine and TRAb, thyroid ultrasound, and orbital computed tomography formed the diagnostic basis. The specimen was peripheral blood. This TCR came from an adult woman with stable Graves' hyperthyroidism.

This CDR3 reads CASRRNPAGGATYEQYF. The CDR3 DNA sequence: TGTGCCAGCAGACGAAACCCGGCGGGGGGCGCAACCTACGAGCAGTACTTC. The chain carries TRBV27 and TRBJ2-7; 8 bases match TRBD2. There are 17 residues in the CDR3. With V trimmed by 6 bases and J by 2 bases, 15 bases remained unmatched. Per the germline V gene, CDR1 is MNHEY and CDR2 is SMNVEV (reference sequence).